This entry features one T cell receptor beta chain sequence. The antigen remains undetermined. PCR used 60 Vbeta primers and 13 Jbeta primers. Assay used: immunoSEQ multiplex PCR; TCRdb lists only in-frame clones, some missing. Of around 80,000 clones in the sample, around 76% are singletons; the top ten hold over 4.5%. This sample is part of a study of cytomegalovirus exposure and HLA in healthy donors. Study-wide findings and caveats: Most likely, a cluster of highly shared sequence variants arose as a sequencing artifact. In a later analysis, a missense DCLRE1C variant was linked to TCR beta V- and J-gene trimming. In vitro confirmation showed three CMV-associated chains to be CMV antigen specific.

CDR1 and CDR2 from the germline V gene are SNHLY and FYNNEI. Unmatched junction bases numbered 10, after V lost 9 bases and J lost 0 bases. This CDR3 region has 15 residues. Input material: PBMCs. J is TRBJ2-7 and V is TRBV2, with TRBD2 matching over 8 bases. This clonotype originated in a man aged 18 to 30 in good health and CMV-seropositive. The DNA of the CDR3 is TGTGCCAGGGCCCTAGCGGGCCCGAGCTCCTACGAGCAGTACTTC. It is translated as CARALAGPSSYEQYF.